A single sample is the source of the 16 T cell receptor beta chains below, sequenced in a study of CD8 T cells in ankylosing spondylitis. TCRdb ran MiXCR on the 5' RACE reads and lists one entry per CDR3 protein. The sample lists 250,000 or so distinct CDR3 sequences; roughly 25% were seen once. Sample: blood, either unsorted or a sorted T cell fraction (not recorded which). The receptors were sampled from a male donor with ankylosing spondylitis or in good health (not recorded which).

There are many counts of this clonotype. As DNA, the CDR3 is TGTGCCAGCAGTCTCGAGGGACGGCATGGCTACACCTTC. Translated: CASSLEGRHGYTF. The chain uses TRBV12-3 or TRBV12-4 and TRBJ1-2; D is perhaps TRBD1 (5 bases). The CDR3 extends over 13 amino acids. V lost 5 bases and J lost 6, with 13 bases in between.

This clonotype came up a few times. The chain couples TRBV20-1 to TRBJ2-2; D not certain. The germline V gene has CDR1 DFQATT and CDR2 SNEGSKA (reference sequence). The V gene lost 2 bases and the J gene lost 8 bases, with 9 bases spanning the gap. CDR3 length equals 12 residues. This CDR3 is CSARLGVGELFF. The CDR3 region has the DNA TGCAGTGCTAGACTGGGCGTTGGGGAGCTGTTTTTT.

The chain joins TRBV4-2 to TRBJ2-7, with TRBD1 as a possible D gene (6 bases). CDR1 LGHNA and CDR2 YNFKEQ come from the germline V gene. Trimming left V 0 bases short and J 5 bases short, with 11 bases between. The CDR3 totals 14 residues. The DNA for the CDR3 is TGTGCCAGCAGCCAAGATCCCAGGGGTAACGAGCAGTACTTC. Translation: CASSQDPRGNEQYF.

This clonotype appeared a few times. The chain is built from TRBV10-3 and TRBJ2-1, with a tentative D call TRBD1 (7 bases). In germline, CDR1 is ENHRY, CDR2 SYGVKD. This CDR3 comprises 13 residues. Trimming took 3 bases from V and 10 from J, leaving 13 bases between them. CDR3 loop: CAISESTGREQFF. The DNA for the CDR3 is TGTGCCATCAGTGAATCGACAGGGAGGGAGCAGTTCTTC.

The gene calls are TRBV20-1 and TRBJ2-3; D call uncertain. Germline V gene lookup returns CDR1 DFQATT and CDR2 SNEGSKA (reference sequence). Trimming cost V 3 bases and J 2 bases, with 18 bases left between them. The CDR3 is 16 residues long. The CDR3 DNA reads as TGCAGTGCTAGCCCCCCCCGGCGCGGATTCACAGATACGCAGTATTTT. Encoded protein: CSASPPRRGFTDTQYF.

The J gene is TRBJ1-5, the V gene TRBV29-1; D is unclear. Trimming cost V 5 bases and J 1 base, with 15 bases left between them. CDR1 is SQVTM, CDR2 ANQGSEA, per germline. This CDR3 region has 15 residues. For the CDR3, the DNA is TGCAGCGTTAGAATTGGTAGTAGGAGCAATCAGCCCCAGCATTTT. It encodes CSVRIGSRSNQPQHF.

This clonotype was recorded at least ten times. The V call is TRBV4-1, the J call TRBJ2-1; no definite D call. The CDR3 contains 13 residues. From germline, CDR1 is MGHRA and CDR2 YSYEKL. The V and J ends lost 0 bases and 4 bases respectively, with 4 bases between them. CDR3 residues: CASSQEGYNEQFF. The CDR3 region has the DNA TGCGCCAGCAGCCAAGAAGGGTACAATGAGCAGTTCTTC.

This clonotype was seen repeatedly, ten times or more. The chain employs TRBV5-1 and TRBJ2-5; D unresolved. CDR1 is SGHRS and CDR2 is YFSETQ in the germline V gene. V was clipped by 0 bases and J by 2 bases, with 8 bases between them. The CDR3 spans 14 residues. The CDR3 loop reads CASSLGNTQETQYF. The CDR3 DNA follows: TGCGCCAGCAGCTTGGGTAACACTCAAGAGACCCAGTACTTC.

This clonotype was seen repeatedly, ten times or more. The gene calls are TRBV20-1 and TRBJ2-7, with D maybe TRBD1 (6 bases). Germline CDR1 DFQATT, CDR2 SNEGSKA (reference sequence). V was shortened by 1 base and J by 9 bases, with 19 bases between the two germline ends. The CDR3 contains 14 residues. The CDR3: CSARGLWDTGRQYF. The CDR3 coding sequence is TGCAGTGCTAGAGGCCTGTGGGACACCGGGCGGCAGTACTTC.

DNA for the CDR3: TGCAGTGCTAGAAGACGAGGGTCCTTGGGAACCTACGAGCAGTACTTC. Its protein is CSARRRGSLGTYEQYF. V usage is TRBV20-1 and J usage is TRBJ2-7, with D maybe TRBD2 (5 bases). Germline CDR1 and CDR2: DFQATT and SNEGSKA (reference sequence). The V and J ends lost 2 bases and 2 bases respectively, with 19 bases between them. This CDR3 contains 16 residues.

This clonotype was seen just once. The J gene is TRBJ2-3, the V gene TRBV18; D unclear. The CDR3 runs to 13 residues. CDR1 KGHSH and CDR2 LQKENI come from the germline V gene. With 6 bases removed from V and 2 bases from J, the gap between germline ends came to 9 bases. The DNA of the CDR3 is TGTGCCAGCTCTCGAGGCAACACAGATACGCAGTATTTT. As protein: CASSRGNTDTQYF.

This clonotype has a count of ten or more. This rearrangement joins TRBV29-1 to TRBJ2-3; possible D gene TRBD2, 6 bases. Germline lookup yields CDR1 SQVTM and CDR2 ANQGSEA. The CDR3 covers 14 residues. Trimming took off 3 bases at V and 4 bases at J, with 14 bases between the two ends. Here the CDR3 reads CSVEGGTPPDTQYF. The CDR3 DNA follows: TGCAGCGTTGAGGGAGGAACCCCTCCAGATACGCAGTATTTT.

The chain's CDR3 is CSARDVKQETQYF. The CDR3 nucleotides are TGCAGTGCTAGAGATGTGAAGCAAGAGACCCAGTACTTC. The rearrangement uses TRBV20-1 and TRBJ2-5, with D unclear. There are 13 residues in the CDR3. Trimming took off 0 bases at V and 2 bases at J, with 7 bases between the two ends. The germline V gene encodes CDR1 DFQATT and CDR2 SNEGSKA (reference sequence).

This clonotype was observed a few times. The rearrangement joins TRBV11-1 to TRBJ1-1, with 11 bases lining up with TRBD1. The CDR3 consists of 18 residues. CDR1 is SGHAT and CDR2 is FQDESV in the germline V gene (reference sequence). Losses at the gene ends were 5 bases for V and 5 bases for J; bases not matched to a gene: 16. CDR3: CASSRLWGAGQGGTEAFF. The CDR3 region has the DNA TGTGCCAGCAGCCGATTGTGGGGTGCGGGACAGGGGGGAACTGAAGCTTTCTTT.

This rearrangement joins TRBV12-3 or TRBV12-4 to TRBJ1-1; weak D call: TRBD1 (6 bases). Trimming left V 5 bases short and J 0 bases short, with 13 bases between. The CDR3 has 15 residues. CDR3 nucleotides: TGTGCCAGCAGTGCAAGGACAGCTGTGAACACTGAAGCTTTCTTT. Translated, it gives CASSARTAVNTEAFF.

The chain carries TRBV9 and TRBJ1-2; D may be TRBD1 (5 bases). The germline gives CDR1 SGDLS, CDR2 YYNGEE. The CDR3 contains 15 residues. Trimming took 0 bases from V and 5 from J, leaving 14 bases between them. The CDR3 nucleotides are TGTGCCAGCAGCGTAGGAGGGGTTCGTTATTATGGCTACACCTTC. Protein product: CASSVGGVRYYGYTF. Full variable domain (remainder filled in from reference TRBV9 and TRBJ1-2): DSGVTQTPKHLITATGQRVTLRCSPRSGDLSVYWYQQSLDQGLQFLIQYYNGEERAKGNILERFSAQQFPDLHSELNLSSLELGDSALYFCASSVGGVRYYGYTFGSGTRLTVV.